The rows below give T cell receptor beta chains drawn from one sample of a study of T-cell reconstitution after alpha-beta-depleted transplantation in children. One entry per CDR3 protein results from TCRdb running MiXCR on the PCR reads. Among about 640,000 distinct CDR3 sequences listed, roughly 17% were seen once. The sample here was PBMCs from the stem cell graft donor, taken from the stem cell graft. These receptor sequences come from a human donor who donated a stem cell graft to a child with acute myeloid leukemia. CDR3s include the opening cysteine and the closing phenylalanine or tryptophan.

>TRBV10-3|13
CAVKQVSDSPLHF
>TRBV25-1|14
CASTETGHNSPLHF
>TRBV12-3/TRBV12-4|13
CASRFTTGTGYTF
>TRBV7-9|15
CASSGTGGAYYGYTF
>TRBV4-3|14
CASSQELLTDTQYF
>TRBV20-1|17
CSARDISGGANTGELFF
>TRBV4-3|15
CASSQGAWGRDTQYF
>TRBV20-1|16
CSAPAVVESYNSPLHF
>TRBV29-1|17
CSVVVPGQGFKSNGYTF
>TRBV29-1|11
CSGGLNTEAFF
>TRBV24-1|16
CATSDFGRLNTGELFF
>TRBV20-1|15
CSAIFPRDGNQPQHF
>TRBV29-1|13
CSVERGMGTEAFF
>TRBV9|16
CASSPKGQGTVNEQFF
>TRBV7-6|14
CASSLARETDTQYF
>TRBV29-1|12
CSVEDIAGHRSF
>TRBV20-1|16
CSARVPGQGNNQPQHF
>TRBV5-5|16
CASSLGQGDFTEKLFF
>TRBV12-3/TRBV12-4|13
CASSPTASYEQYF
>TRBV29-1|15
CSVAGTGGGDTEAFF
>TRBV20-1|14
CSAIPGLAEETQYF
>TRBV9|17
CASSVGGAGSYNSPLHF
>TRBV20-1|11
CSAPRHNEAFF
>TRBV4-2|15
CASSQEGQSTDTQYF
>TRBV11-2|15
CASSLGGGGTGELFF
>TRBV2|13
CASSPGGAVIAFF
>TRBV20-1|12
CSAHSDRGEAFF
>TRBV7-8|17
CASSLGAPGTVYYEQYF
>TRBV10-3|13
CAISPDGNTEAFF
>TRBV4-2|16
CASSQDWGVTNEKLFF
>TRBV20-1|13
CSAPPGGSHEQYF
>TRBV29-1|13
CSVARGGYNEQFF
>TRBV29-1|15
CSVDSQGQRNTEAFF
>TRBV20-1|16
CSAFQGGGSQYNEQFF
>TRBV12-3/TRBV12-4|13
CASSWGGLVEQYF
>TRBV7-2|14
CASSLRQIQETQYF
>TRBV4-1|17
CASSLQTAGKSTDTQYF
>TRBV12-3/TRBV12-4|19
CASSSWPYREGSMNTEAFF
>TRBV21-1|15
CASSKETQQQETQYF
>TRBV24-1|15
CATSDYRVDTGELFF
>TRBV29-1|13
CSAGQGRGNEQFF